The entry below describes one TCR beta chain. Here immunoSEQ multiplex PCR was the method, and the copy in TCRdb shows in-frame clones only, minus some. The sample contains tens of thousands of clones, about 90% of which appear only once. This sample is drawn from a study of T cell changes during pregnancy in multiple sclerosis. From germline, CDR1 is SGHRS and CDR2 YFSETQ. V lost 4 bases to trimming and J lost 0 bases, with 12 bases between them. The length of the CDR3 is 15 residues. The sequencing here drew on peripheral blood, taken in the first trimester of pregnancy. The TCR was taken from a female donor in good health, enrolled as a control in a pregnancy study. The chain couples TRBV5-1 to TRBJ2-3, with D maybe TRBD2 (6 bases). The chain's CDR3 is CASSPPGTSTDTQYF. In nucleotides, the CDR3 is TGCGCCAGCAGCCCACCCGGGACTAGCACAGATACGCAGTATTTT.